This T cell receptor (beta chain) appears in the sequencing data of a study of identical twins. There are a few counts of this clonotype. Its antigen is as yet unknown. Germline CDR1 is MNHEY and CDR2 is SVGAGI. V was cut by 2 bases and J by 4 bases, with 8 bases left in between. The CDR3 extends over 13 amino acids. Findings of the study overall: Memory repertoires lacked the insertion deficit that abundant cord blood beta clonotypes showed. Less excess twin sharing appeared in beta out-of-frame sequences.

TCRdb reprocessed the 5' RACE reads with MiXCR, giving one entry per CDR3 protein. The data hold 400,000 to 550,000 distinct CDR3 sequences, with about 20% observed a single time. This sample was shared with a second study, whose subject was T cells expressing NK-cell markers. That source notes: The study sequenced eight donors, seven HCMV-seropositive and one seronegative. Among CD8+ T cells from about six donors, dominant NKG2C+ clonotypes accounted for roughly 1.0-7.0%.

This chain links TRBV6-5 with TRBJ1-1; tentatively, D is TRBD1 (6 bases). Sequenced material: CD4+ T cells sorted from blood. This TCR was recovered from a woman aged 18-35 years in good health. CDR3 in DNA: TGTGCCAGCAGTTACGCGGGGGCCACTGAAGCTTTCTTT. Its translation: CASSYAGATEAFF.